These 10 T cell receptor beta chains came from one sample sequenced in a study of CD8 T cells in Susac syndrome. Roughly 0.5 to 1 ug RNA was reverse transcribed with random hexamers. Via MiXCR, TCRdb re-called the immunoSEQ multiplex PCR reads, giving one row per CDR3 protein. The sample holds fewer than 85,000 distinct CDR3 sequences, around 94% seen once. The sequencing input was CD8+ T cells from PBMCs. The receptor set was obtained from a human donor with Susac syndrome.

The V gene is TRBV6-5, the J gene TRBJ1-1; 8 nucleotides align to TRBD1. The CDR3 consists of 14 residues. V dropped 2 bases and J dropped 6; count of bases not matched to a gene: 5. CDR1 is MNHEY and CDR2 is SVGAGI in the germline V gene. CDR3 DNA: TGTGCCAGCAGTTACACAGGACAGGGTGCTGAAGCTTTCTTT. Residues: CASSYTGQGAEAFF.

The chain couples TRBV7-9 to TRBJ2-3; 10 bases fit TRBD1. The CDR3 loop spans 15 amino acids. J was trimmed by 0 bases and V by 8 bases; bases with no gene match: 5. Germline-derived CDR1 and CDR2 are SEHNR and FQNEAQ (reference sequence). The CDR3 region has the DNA TGTGCCAGCGGGGGACAGGGGTCTAGCACAGATACGCAGTATTTT. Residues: CASGGQGSSTDTQYF.

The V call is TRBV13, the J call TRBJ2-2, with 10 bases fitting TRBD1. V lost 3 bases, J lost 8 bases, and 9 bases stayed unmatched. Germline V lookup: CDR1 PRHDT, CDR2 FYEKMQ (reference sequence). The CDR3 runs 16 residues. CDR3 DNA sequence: TGTGCCAGCAGCTTCGAGGGGACAGGGGCGTTGGGGGAGCTGTTTTTT. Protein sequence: CASSFEGTGALGELFF.

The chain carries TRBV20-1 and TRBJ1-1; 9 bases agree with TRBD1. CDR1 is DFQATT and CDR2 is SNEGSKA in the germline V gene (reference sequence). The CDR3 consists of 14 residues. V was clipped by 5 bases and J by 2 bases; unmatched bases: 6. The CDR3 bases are TGCAGTGCTTTTCAGGGACAGGGCAACACTGAAGCTTTCTTT. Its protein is CSAFQGQGNTEAFF.

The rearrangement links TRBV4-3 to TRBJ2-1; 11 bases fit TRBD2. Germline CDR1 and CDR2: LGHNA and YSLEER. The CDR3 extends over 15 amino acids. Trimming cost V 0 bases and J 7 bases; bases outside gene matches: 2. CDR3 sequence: CASSQDSGGANEQFF. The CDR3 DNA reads TGCGCCAGCAGCCAAGATAGCGGGGGGGCGAATGAGCAGTTCTTC.

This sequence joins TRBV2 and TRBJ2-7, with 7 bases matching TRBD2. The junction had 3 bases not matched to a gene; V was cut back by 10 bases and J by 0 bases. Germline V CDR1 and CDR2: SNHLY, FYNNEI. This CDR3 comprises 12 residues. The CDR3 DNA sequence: TGTGCCACTAGGACTAGCTCCTACGAGCAGTACTTC. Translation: CATRTSSYEQYF.

Written as DNA, the CDR3 is TGCGCCAGCAGCCACGGGGGCCGCAATCAGCCCCAGCATTTT. It codes for CASSHGGRNQPQHF. The J gene is TRBJ1-5, the V gene TRBV4-1; D is possibly TRBD1 (6 bases). Germline assignment: CDR1 MGHRA and CDR2 YSYEKL. This CDR3 comprises 14 residues. V lost 3 bases, J lost 2 bases, and 8 bases lay in between.

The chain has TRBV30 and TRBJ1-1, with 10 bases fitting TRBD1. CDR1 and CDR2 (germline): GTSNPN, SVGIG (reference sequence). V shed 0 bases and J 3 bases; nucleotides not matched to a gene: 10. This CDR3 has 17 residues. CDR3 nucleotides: TGTGCCTGGAGTGTACAAGGACAGGGGGTGGTCGACACTGAAGCTTTCTTT. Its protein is CAWSVQGQGVVDTEAFF.

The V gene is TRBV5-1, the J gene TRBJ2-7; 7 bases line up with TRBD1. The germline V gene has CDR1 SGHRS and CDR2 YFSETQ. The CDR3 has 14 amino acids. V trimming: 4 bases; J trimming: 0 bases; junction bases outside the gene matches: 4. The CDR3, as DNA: TGCGCCAGCAGCCCGGACAGGATCTCCTACGAGCAGTACTTC. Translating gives CASSPDRISYEQYF.

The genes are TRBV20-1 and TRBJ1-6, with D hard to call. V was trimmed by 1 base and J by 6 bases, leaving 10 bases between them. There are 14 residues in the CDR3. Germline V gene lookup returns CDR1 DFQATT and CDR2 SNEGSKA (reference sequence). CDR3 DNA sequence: TGCAGTGCTAGAGTGACCCGCAGTAATTCACCCCTCCACTTT. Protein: CSARVTRSNSPLHF.